This TCR beta chain was observed in a study of blood T cell repertoires in COVID-19. Study in general: Nucleic acid was either cDNA or gDNA, and it came from T cells, B-cell-depleted T cells, or PBMCs.

The authors' processing: It was from reference gene primer amplification that nucleated cell counts were estimated. The repertoire was sequenced with immunoSEQ multiplex PCR; TCRdb's copy has only in-frame clones and lacks some. The DNA was the basis for D and trimming; V, J and clone size are from that table. Found here are about 120,000 clones, 65% to 85% of them singletons; the top ten hold around 4.2%. Enrollees, roughly 18 to 95 years old, lived in about two dozen US areas. In assigning cohorts, the study relied on participant-reported clinical history. Sequenced: PBMCs or T cells enriched from blood (not recorded which). This TCR came from a woman aged 25 to 45 who had recovered from COVID-19.

The CDR3 is CASSQFGGYNTEAFF. Here the CDR3 DNA reads TGTGCCAGCAGCCAATTCGGAGGATATAACACTGAAGCTTTCTTT. The chain is built from TRBV3-1 (or the pseudogene TRBV3-2) and TRBJ1-1; D is unresolved. This CDR3 has 15 amino acids. Trimming stripped 2 bases from V and 2 bases from J, with 12 bases between. Germline assignment: CDR1 LGHDT and CDR2 YNNKEL (reference sequence).